Sequencing of this T cell receptor beta chain was carried out in a study of long-term antiretroviral therapy in people with HIV. Study-wide context: The 2015 immediate-ART recommendation came about a decade after the earliest samples. Findings and limits, study-wide: Clones that expanded before ART (that is, prior to treatment) dominated the repertoire at all time points. Controls showed broader CDR3 length ranges than did the HIV repertoires. Post-ART, diversity grew, though it stayed under transplant donor control levels.

The libraries were made with immunoSEQ v3.0 at survey level. Clones were sequenced by immunoSEQ multiplex PCR, and TCRdb holds only the in-frame ones, with some missing. The sample includes fewer than 30,000 clones, about 80% seen only once; the top ten take about 5%. Germline V gene lookup returns CDR1 MNHNS and CDR2 SASEGT. The V end was cut by 6 bases, the J end by 5 bases, with 10 bases between. There are 12 residues in the CDR3. Points on this clone: Its antigen is as yet unknown.

The rearrangement links TRBV6-1 to TRBJ1-1, with D possibly being TRBD1 (5 bases). The source material was unsorted PBMCs, sampled 1.1 years before starting antiretroviral therapy. The source is a woman aged 25 to 39 with HIV. Here the CDR3 DNA reads TGTGCCAGCAGAATTAGGGGTACTGAAGCTTTCTTT. Translating it yields CASRIRGTEAFF.